A selection of T cell receptor beta chains follows, all from one sample in a study of blood T cells in healthy people across ages. Each CDR3 protein gets one entry after TCRdb re-called the 5' RACE reads with MiXCR. The profile covers more than 650,000 distinct CDR3 sequences, with about a fifth appearing a single time and around a fifth taken by the ten largest. Material for sequencing was blood. The source is a man aged 65-85 years in good health. Each CDR3 is given with its conserved first and last residue. The D gene is left open where the match is weak. Expanded clones get a size class; other rows say once, few or many, or leave the size out.

>-|-|TRBJ1-6|TRBV12-3/TRBV12-4
TGTGCCAGTACACAGGGCTCCGAGGTACCCCTCCACTTT
CASTQGSEVPLHF
>-|few|TRBJ2-3|TRBV29-1
TGCAGCGTTGATCCTAGCACAGATACGCAGTATTTT
CSVDPSTDTQYF
>-|-|TRBJ2-2|TRBV12-3/TRBV12-4
TGTGCCAGCAACTTACAGGAATACACCGGGGAGCTGTTTTTT
CASNLQEYTGELFF
>-|-|TRBJ1-5|TRBV6-6
TGTGCCAGCGGGACACCTTATAGCAATCAGCCCCAGCATTTT
CASGTPYSNQPQHF
>TRBD1|-|TRBJ1-4|TRBV5-1
TGCGCCAGCAGACGTACAGTGGGGACAGCAACTAATGAAAAACTGTTTTTT
CASRRTVGTATNEKLFF
>-|-|TRBJ1-5|TRBV6-1
TGTGCCAGCAGTGAGGTCAGGCAGGCACGGGATCAGCCCCAGCATTTT
CASSEVRQARDQPQHF
>TRBD2|-|TRBJ2-1|TRBV24-1
TGTGCCACCAGTGGGACATTAGCGGGTTCTTACAATGAGCAGTTCTTC
CATSGTLAGSYNEQFF
>TRBD1|-|TRBJ1-2|TRBV20-1
TGCAGTGCTAGAGATGGTGGGACAGCAATAAATAGGATCTTCTTC
CSARDGGTAINRIFF
>-|few|TRBJ1-4|TRBV7-2
TGTGCCAGCAGCCACGGTCCCCTTCTTGAAAAACTGTTTTTT
CASSHGPLLEKLFF
>TRBD1|few|TRBJ1-5|TRBV6-1
TGTGCCAGCAGTGAAGCGCTATGGGACAGAGGCAATCAGCCCCAGCATTTT
CASSEALWDRGNQPQHF
>-|-|TRBJ1-2|TRBV29-1
TGCAGCGTTGAACCAGGTGATAGGGGAGGCTACACCTTC
CSVEPGDRGGYTF